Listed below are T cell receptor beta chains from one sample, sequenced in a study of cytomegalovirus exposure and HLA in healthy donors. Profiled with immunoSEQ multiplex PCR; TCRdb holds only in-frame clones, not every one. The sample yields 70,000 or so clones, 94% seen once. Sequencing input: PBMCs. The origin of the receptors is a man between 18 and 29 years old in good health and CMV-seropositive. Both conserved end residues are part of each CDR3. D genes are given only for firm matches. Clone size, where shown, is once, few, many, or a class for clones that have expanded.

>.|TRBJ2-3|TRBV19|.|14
CASREQGGTDTQYF
TGTGCCAGTAGGGAACAGGGTGGCACAGATACGCAGTATTTT
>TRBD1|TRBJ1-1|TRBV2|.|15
CASSGQGARGTEAFF
TGTGCCAGCAGTGGACAGGGGGCGCGGGGCACTGAAGCTTTCTTT
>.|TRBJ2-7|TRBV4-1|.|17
CASSQTPGAYPPYEQYF
TGCGCCAGCAGCCAGACCCCGGGAGCCTATCCCCCCTACGAGCAGTACTTC
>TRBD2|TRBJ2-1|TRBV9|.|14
CASSVAGGRNEQFF
TGTGCCAGCAGCGTAGCGGGAGGGCGCAATGAGCAGTTCTTC
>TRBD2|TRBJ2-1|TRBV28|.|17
CASRPHTGTSGYNEQFF
TGTGCCAGCAGACCTCACACCGGGACTAGCGGCTACAATGAGCAGTTCTTC
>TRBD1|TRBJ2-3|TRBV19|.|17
CASSISRTGASTDTQYF
TGTGCCAGTAGTATATCCCGGACAGGGGCTAGCACAGATACGCAGTATTTT
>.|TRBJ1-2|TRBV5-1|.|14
CASSLGEGFSGYTF
TGCGCCAGCAGCTTGGGAGAGGGTTTCAGTGGCTACACCTTC
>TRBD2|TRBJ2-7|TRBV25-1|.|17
CASSELGEGPSSYEQYF
TGTGCCAGCAGTGAATTGGGGGAGGGGCCTTCCTCCTACGAGCAGTACTTC
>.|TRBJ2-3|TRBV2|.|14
CASSYDRNTDTQYF
TGTGCCAGCAGTTACGACAGGAACACAGATACGCAGTATTTT
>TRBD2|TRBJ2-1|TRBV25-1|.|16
CASGYEGGRRYNEQFF
TGTGCCAGCGGGTATGAGGGCGGGAGGAGGTACAATGAGCAGTTCTTC
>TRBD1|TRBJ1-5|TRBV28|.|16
CASSWEQGAGNQPQHF
TGTGCCAGCAGTTGGGAACAGGGGGCTGGTAATCAGCCCCAGCATTTT
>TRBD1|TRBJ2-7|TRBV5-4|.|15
CASSPTGTGLYEQYF
TGTGCCAGCAGCCCCACCGGGACAGGGCTCTACGAGCAGTACTTC
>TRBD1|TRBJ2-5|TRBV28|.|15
CASSSADRGRETQYF
TGTGCCAGCAGTTCGGCAGACAGGGGGCGAGAGACCCAGTACTTC
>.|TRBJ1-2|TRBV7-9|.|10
CAGGDYGYTF
TGTGCGGGGGGGGACTATGGCTACACCTTC
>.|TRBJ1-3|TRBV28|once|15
CASSLLQGPGNTIYF
TGTGCCAGCAGTTTATTACAGGGACCTGGAAACACCATATATTTT
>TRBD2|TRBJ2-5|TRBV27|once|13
CASGLAGRETQYF
TGTGCCAGCGGACTAGCGGGGCGGGAGACCCAGTACTTC
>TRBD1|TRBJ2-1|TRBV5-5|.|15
CASSRTGLTYNEQFF
TGTGCCAGCAGCCGGACAGGCCTGACCTACAATGAGCAGTTCTTC
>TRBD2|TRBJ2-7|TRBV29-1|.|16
CSVGGTSGRNSYEQYF
TGCAGCGTTGGGGGGACTAGCGGGAGGAACTCCTACGAGCAGTACTTC
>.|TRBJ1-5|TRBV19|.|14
CASSMRDNLQPQHF
TGTGCCAGTAGTATGAGGGACAACCTTCAGCCCCAGCATTTT
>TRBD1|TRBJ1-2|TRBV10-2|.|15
CASSLYRGLNFGYTF
TGCGCCAGCAGCTTATACAGGGGGCTCAACTTTGGCTACACCTTC
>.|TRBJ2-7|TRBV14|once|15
CASSHTRANSYEQYF
TGTGCCAGCAGCCACACACGAGCGAACTCCTACGAGCAGTACTTC
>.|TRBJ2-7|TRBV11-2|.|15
CASSLTIRGNYEQYF
TGTGCCAGCAGCCTGACGATTCGGGGAAACTACGAGCAGTACTTC
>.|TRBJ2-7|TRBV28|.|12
CASTPQGYEQYF
TGTGCCAGCACCCCGCAGGGCTACGAGCAGTACTTC
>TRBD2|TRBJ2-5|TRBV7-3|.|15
CASSLTSGSDETQYF
TGTGCCAGCAGCTTGACTAGCGGGAGCGATGAGACCCAGTACTTC
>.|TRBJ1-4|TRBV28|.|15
CASSPWRGVNEKLFF
TGTGCCAGCAGCCCTTGGAGGGGCGTAAATGAAAAACTGTTTTTT
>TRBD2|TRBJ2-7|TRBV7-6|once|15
CASTPGSSGKYEQYF
TGTGCCAGCACCCCCGGGTCTAGCGGGAAGTACGAGCAGTACTTC
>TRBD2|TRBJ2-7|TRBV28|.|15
CASSLTSGGNYEQYF
TGTGCCAGCAGTTTAACTAGCGGGGGCAACTACGAGCAGTACTTC
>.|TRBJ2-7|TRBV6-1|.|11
CASSGFHEQYF
TGTGCCAGCTCGGGTTTTCACGAGCAGTACTTC
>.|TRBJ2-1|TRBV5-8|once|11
CASSAYTEQFF
TGTGCCAGCAGCGCCTATACCGAACAGTTCTTC
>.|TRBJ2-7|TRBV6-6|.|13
CASQIDTHGEQYF
TGTGCCAGCCAGATTGACACACACGGCGAGCAGTACTTC
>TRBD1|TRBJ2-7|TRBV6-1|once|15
CASSSAGTDTYEQYF
TGTGCCAGCAGTTCTGCCGGGACAGATACCTACGAGCAGTACTTC
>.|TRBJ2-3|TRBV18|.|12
CASSSRQDTQYF
TGTGCCAGCTCATCACGTCAAGATACGCAGTATTTT
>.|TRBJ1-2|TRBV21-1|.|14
CASMMAGDKEGYTF
TGTGCCAGCATGATGGCAGGGGATAAGGAAGGCTACACCTTC
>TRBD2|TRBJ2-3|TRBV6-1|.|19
CASSEKSTSGSGYADTQYF
TGTGCCAGCAGTGAAAAATCGACTAGCGGGAGCGGTTATGCAGATACGCAGTATTTT
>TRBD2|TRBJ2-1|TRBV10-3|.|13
CAIKTSGRHEQFF
TGTGCCATCAAAACTAGCGGGAGACATGAGCAGTTCTTC
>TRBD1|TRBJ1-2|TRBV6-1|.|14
CASKEGGPGYGYTF
TGTGCCAGCAAAGAAGGGGGCCCCGGCTATGGCTACACCTTC
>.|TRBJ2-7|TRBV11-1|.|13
CASSLGTSDEQYF
TGTGCCAGCAGCTTAGGGACATCCGACGAGCAGTACTTC
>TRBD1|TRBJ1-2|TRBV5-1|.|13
CASSSTGVHGYTF
TGCGCCAGCAGCTCCACAGGGGTTCACGGCTACACCTTC
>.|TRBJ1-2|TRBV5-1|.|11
CASWSEYGYTF
TGCGCCAGCTGGTCAGAATATGGCTACACCTTC
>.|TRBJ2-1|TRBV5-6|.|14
CASSLTQSRDEQFF
TGTGCCAGCAGCTTAACCCAGAGTCGGGATGAGCAGTTCTTC
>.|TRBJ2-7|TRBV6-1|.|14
CASSEEGALYEQYF
TGTGCCAGCAGTGAGGAGGGGGCGCTTTACGAGCAGTACTTC
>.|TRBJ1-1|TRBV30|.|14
CAWSVSRGGAEAFF
TGTGCCTGGAGTGTATCCCGGGGTGGCGCTGAAGCTTTCTTT
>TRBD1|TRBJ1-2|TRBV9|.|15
CASSASSRGLYGYTF
TGTGCCAGCAGCGCAAGCAGCAGGGGGCTCTATGGCTACACCTTC
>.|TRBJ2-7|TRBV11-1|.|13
CASSTRESYEQYF
TGTGCCAGCAGCACCCGGGAATCCTACGAGCAGTACTTC
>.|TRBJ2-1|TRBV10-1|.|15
CASSESLAKGNEQFF
TGCGCCAGCAGTGAGTCGTTAGCTAAGGGGAATGAGCAGTTCTTC
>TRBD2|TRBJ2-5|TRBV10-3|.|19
CAISESTGSWREGRETQYF
TGTGCCATCAGTGAGTCGACAGGCAGTTGGCGGGAGGGCAGAGAGACCCAGTACTTC
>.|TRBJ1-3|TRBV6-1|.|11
CAFWGGNSIYF
TGTGCTTTTTGGGGGGGAAACTCCATATATTTT
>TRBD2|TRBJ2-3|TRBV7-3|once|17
CASSLGKAGGHTDTQYF
TGTGCCAGCAGCTTAGGGAAGGCGGGAGGCCACACAGATACGCAGTATTTT